This TCR beta chain is from a study of human versus mouse CDR3 diversity and MHC coevolution. Study-wide results and caveats: On average, humans showed more CDR3 deletions and insertions than mice. By iCHAO1, human TCR beta clonotypes numbered approximately 1.5 million, the most.

Naive CD4 T cells, CD45RO-negative and CD62L-positive, were flow-sorted from PBMCs. In regard to this clone: Its specificity is not known.

The germline V gene encodes CDR1 WNHNN and CDR2 SYGVQD (reference sequence). CDR3 length: 13 amino acids. V lost 0 bases and J lost 5, with 8 bases in between. Profiled with immunoSEQ multiplex PCR; TCRdb holds only in-frame clones, not every one. The sample lists tens of thousands of clones, approximately 94% occurring once. This TCR derives from a person aged 55 to 69 in good health. Sample: naive CD4+ T cells from blood. Subset: CD45RO-negative CD62L-positive naive CD4 T cells. This chain links TRBV10-1 with TRBJ2-7; no clear D. DNA for the CDR3: TGCGCCAGCAGTGAGTCCAGCCGGGACGAGCAGTACTTC. Protein product: CASSESSRDEQYF.